What follows is one T cell receptor beta chain and its context. Antigen specificity is unknown. The sample is drawn from a study of cytomegalovirus exposure and HLA in healthy donors. The study ran its PCR with 60 Vbeta and 13 Jbeta primers. The repertoire was sequenced with immunoSEQ multiplex PCR; TCRdb's copy has only in-frame clones and lacks some. The sample lists approximately 200,000 clones, 79% occurring once. Study outcomes and limitations: Associated with cytomegalovirus, according to the listing, were approximately 160 TCR beta chains.

J lost 3 bases, V lost 3 bases, and 9 bases had no gene match. The CDR3 covers 16 residues. Germline V lookup: CDR1 LNHDA, CDR2 SQIVND (reference sequence). The sequencing sample was made of PBMCs. This chain connects TRBV19 to TRBJ2-7; 9 nucleotides agree with TRBD1. The sequence derives from a woman aged 18-30 years in good health and CMV-seronegative. CDR3 protein: CASSILAGQGFYEQYF. The CDR3 DNA reads as TGTGCCAGTAGTATCCTGGCGGGACAGGGCTTCTACGAGCAGTACTTC.